This T cell receptor (beta chain) came from a study of human T cells and chemical hapten exposure. Study information: An approximately 2 cm by approximately 2 cm inner upper arm patch received 2% DPC for sensitization. Patients were mainly female, each with alopecia areata, totalis or universalis.

This clonotype was recorded a few times. Its matching antigen is unknown. TCRdb itself ran the RACE reads through MiXCR, one entry per CDR3 protein. Among fewer than 140,000 distinct CDR3 sequences listed, around 12% were seen once. V was clipped by 4 bases and J by 6 bases, with 14 bases between them. CDR1 is MNHEY, CDR2 SMNVEV, per germline (reference sequence). The CDR3 totals 14 residues. General study findings and limits: TCRs whose frequency exceeded 1 in 1000 remained the same following DPC sensitization. Expanded TCRs clustered into significantly more large CDR3 similarity groups than controls, the analysis revealed.

The time point denotes: pre-sensitization, week 0. As for treatment: therapeutic diphenylcyclopropenone sensitization with weekly scalp DPC. Sequences were derived from whole blood, sampled in connection with sensitization to the hapten diphenylcyclopropenone (DPC). This TCR was sampled from a woman aged 50 to 60 with alopecia areata. Some clones in this sample may be carry-over from other donors' samples. This chain joins TRBV27 and TRBJ2-3, with D unresolved. CDR3 residues: CASSSRPYRDTQYF. The CDR3 DNA is TGTGCCAGCAGTTCGCGGCCTTATCGGGATACGCAGTATTTT.